This T cell receptor (beta chain) emerged from a study of human T cells and chemical hapten exposure. General study findings and limits: DPC sensitization did not alter TCRs above 1 in 1000 frequency.

Germline CDR1 reads MNHEY; CDR2 reads SVGAGI. The germline V and J ends were trimmed by 4 bases and 4 bases, with 16 bases remaining between them. The CDR3 extends over 15 amino acids. The library attached unique molecular identifiers to individual cDNA molecules. TCRdb analysed the RACE reads with MiXCR anew, one entry per CDR3 protein. The sample lists about 43,000 distinct CDR3 sequences, 3% to 3.5% occurring once. This clonotype has ten or more counts. Its antigen is as yet unknown. Time point here: patch test 2, 6 weeks after DPC sensitization. Indicated treatment: therapeutic diphenylcyclopropenone sensitization with weekly scalp DPC.

The chain is built from TRBV6-5 and TRBJ1-1; D possibly corresponds to TRBD1 (6 bases). Here the sequenced sample was whole blood, taken in connection with sensitization to the hapten diphenylcyclopropenone (DPC). This TCR derives from a man aged 35 to 55 with alopecia areata. Some clones in this sample may be carry-over from other donors' samples. Here the CDR3 reads CASSWGRGAGTEAFF. The CDR3 nucleotides read TGTGCCAGCAGTTGGGGGCGAGGGGCCGGCACTGAAGCTTTCTTT.